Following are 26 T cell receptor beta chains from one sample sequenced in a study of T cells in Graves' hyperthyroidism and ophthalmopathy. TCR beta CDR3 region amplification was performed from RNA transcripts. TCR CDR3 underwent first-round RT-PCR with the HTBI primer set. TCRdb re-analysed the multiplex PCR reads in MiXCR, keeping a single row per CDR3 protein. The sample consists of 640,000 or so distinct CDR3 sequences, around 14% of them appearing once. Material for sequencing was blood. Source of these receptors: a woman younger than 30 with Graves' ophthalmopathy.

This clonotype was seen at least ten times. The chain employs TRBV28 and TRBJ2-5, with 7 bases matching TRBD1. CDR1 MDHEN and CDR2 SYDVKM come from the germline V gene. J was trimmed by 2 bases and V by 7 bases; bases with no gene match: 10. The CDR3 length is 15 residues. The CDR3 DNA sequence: TGTGCCAGCACCCTATCAGACAGGGTTCAAGAGACCCAGTACTTC. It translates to CASTLSDRVQETQYF.

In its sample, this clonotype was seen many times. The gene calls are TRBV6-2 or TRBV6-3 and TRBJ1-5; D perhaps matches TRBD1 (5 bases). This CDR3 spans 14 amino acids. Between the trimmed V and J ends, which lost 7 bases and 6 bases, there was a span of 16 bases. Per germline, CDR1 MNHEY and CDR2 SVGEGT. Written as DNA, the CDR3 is TGTGCCAGCACCAACATGGGGCTAGGTCAGCCCCAGCATTTT. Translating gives CASTNMGLGQPQHF.

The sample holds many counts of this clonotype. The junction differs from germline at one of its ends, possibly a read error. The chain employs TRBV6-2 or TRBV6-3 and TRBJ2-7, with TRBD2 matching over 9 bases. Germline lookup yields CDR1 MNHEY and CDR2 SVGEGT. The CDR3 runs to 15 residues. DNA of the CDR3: TGTGCCAGCAGATACTGGCGGGAGGGGTCCTACGAGCAGTACTTC. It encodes CASRYWREGSYEQYF.

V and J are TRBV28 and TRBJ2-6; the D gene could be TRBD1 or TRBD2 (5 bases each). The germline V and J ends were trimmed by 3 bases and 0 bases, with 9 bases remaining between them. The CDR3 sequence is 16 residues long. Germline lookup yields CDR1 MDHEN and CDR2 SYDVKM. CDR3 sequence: CASSFRGGSGANVLTF. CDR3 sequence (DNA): TGTGCCAGCAGTTTCCGGGGCGGCTCTGGGGCCAACGTCCTGACTTTC.

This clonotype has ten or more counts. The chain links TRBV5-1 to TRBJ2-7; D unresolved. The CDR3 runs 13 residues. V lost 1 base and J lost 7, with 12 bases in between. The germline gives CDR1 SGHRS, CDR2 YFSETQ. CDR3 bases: TGCGCCAGCAGCTTGTATCAGTCCGAGGAGCAGTACTTC. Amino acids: CASSLYQSEEQYF.

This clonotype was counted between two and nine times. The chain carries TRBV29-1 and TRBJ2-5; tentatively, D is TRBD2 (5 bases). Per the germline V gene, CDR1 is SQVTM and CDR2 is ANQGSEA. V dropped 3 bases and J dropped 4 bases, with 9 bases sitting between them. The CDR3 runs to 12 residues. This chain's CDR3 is CSVDGVGETQYF. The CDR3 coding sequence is TGCAGCGTTGACGGGGTCGGAGAGACCCAGTACTTC.

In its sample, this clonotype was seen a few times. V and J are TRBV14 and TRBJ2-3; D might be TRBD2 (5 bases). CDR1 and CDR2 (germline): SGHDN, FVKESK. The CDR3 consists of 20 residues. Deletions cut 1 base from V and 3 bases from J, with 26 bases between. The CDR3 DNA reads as TGTGCCAGCAGCCAAGTAGAAGGAACTAGGCGCCCCGAGGGTACAGATACGCAGTATTTT. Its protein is CASSQVEGTRRPEGTDTQYF.

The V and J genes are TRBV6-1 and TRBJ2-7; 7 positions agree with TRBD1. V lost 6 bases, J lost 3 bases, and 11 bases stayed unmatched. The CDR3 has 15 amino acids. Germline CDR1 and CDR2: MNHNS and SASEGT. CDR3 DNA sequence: TGTGCCAGCAGAACCGCAGGGGGAACTTTCTACGAGCAGTACTTC. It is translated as CASRTAGGTFYEQYF.

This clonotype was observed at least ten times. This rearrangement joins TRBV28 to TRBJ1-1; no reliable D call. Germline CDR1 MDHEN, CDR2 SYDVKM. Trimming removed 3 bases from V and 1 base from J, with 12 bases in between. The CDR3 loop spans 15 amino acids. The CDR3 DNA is TGTGCCAGCAGTTTTTTCGACCGGGAGAACACTGAAGCTTTCTTT. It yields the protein CASSFFDRENTEAFF.

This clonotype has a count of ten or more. The CDR3 nucleotides are TGTGCCAGCAAACCCCGGACATCGAACACCGGGGAGCTGTTTTTT. Its translation is CASKPRTSNTGELFF. The J gene is TRBJ2-2, the V gene TRBV11-2; tentatively, D is TRBD1 (5 bases). The CDR3 runs to 15 residues. From germline, CDR1 is SGHAT and CDR2 FQNNGV. V was shortened by 7 bases and J by 0 bases, with 12 bases between the two germline ends.

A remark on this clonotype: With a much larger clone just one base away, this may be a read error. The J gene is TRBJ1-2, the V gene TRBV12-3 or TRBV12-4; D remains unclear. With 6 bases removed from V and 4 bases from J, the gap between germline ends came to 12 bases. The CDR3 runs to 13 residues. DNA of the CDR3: TGTGCCAGCAGAGAAACGGAGACCTATGGCTACACCTTC. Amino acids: CASRETETYGYTF.

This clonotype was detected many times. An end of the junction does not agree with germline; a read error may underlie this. For the CDR3, the DNA is TGTGCCAGCTCACCAGGACAGAATCAAGAGACCCAGTACTTC. Translating it yields CASSPGQNQETQYF. V is TRBV5-1 and J is TRBJ2-5; weak D call: TRBD1 (6 bases). CDR1 and CDR2 (germline): SGHRS, YFSETQ. The CDR3 totals 14 residues. The variable domain in full, with the rest retrieved from reference TRBV5-1 and TRBJ2-5, is KAGVTQTPRYLIKTRGQQVTLSCSPISGHRSVSWYQQTPGQGLQFLFEYFSETQRNKGNFPGRFSGRQFSNSRSEMNVSTLELGDSALYLCASSPGQNQETQYFGPGTRLLVL.

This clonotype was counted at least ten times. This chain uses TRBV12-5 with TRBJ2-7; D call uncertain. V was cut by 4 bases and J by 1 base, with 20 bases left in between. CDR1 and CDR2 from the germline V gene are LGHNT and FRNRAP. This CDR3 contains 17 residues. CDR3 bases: TGTGCTAGTGGTTCCACCTCGACGACTGCTGGTTCCTACGAGCAGTACTTC. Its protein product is CASGSTSTTAGSYEQYF.

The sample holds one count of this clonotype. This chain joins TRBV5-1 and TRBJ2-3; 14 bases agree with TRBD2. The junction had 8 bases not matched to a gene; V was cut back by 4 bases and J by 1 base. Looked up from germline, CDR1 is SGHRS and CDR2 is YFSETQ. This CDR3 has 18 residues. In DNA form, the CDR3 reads TGCGCCAGCAGCCACGGGACTAGCGGGAGTAGCGGCACAGATACGCAGTATTTT. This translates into CASSHGTSGSSGTDTQYF.

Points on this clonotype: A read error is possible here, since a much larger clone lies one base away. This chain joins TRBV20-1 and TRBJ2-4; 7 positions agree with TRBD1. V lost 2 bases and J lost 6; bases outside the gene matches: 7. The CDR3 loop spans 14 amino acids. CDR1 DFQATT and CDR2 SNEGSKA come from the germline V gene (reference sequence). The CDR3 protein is CSARTGAGGNIQYF. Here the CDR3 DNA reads TGCAGTGCTAGAACCGGGGCAGGGGGAAACATTCAGTACTTC.

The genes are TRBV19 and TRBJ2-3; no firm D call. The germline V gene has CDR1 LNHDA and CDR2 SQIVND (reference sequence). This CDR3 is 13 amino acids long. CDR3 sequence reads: CGRWPTSTDTQYF. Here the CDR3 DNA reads TGTGGCAGGTGGCCGACATCCACAGATACGCAGTATTTT.

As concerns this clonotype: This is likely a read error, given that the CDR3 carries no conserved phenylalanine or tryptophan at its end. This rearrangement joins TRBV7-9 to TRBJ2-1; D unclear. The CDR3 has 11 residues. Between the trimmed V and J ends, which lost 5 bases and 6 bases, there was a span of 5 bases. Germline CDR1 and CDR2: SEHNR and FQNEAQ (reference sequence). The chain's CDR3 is CASSAANEQFS. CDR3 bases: TGTGCCAGCAGCGCCGCCAATGAGCAGTTCTCC.

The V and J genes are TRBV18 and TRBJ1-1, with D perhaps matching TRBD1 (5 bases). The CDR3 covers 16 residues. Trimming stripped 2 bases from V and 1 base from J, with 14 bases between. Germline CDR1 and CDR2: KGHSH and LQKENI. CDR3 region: CASSPTTDRRNTEAFF. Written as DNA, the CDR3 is TGTGCCAGCTCACCAACCACTGACAGACGGAACACTGAAGCTTTCTTT.

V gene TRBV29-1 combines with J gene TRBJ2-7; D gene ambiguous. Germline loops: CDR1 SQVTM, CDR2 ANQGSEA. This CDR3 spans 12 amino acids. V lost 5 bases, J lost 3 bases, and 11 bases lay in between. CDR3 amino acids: CSVRGERYEQYF. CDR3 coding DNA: TGCAGCGTTCGCGGCGAGCGCTACGAGCAGTACTTC.

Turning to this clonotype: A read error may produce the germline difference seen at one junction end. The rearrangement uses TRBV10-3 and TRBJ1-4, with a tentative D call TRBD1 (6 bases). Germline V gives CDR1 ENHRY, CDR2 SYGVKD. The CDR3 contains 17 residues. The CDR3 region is CATSESGATGQGEKLFF. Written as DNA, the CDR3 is TGTGCCACCAGTGAGTCGGGAGCGACGGGTCAGGGGGAAAAACTGTTTTTT.

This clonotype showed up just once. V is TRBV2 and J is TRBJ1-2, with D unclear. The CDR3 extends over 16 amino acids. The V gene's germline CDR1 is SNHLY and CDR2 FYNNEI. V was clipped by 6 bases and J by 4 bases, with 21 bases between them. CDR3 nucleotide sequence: TGTGCCAGCAGCTTAGCGGTTGGTAGGGCGTTCTATGGCTACACCTTC. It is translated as CASSLAVGRAFYGYTF.

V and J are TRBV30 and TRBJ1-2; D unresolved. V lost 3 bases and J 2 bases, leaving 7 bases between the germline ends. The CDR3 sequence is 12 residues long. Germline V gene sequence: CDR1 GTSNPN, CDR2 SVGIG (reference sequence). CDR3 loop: CAWSNRNYGYTF. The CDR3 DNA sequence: TGTGCCTGGAGCAACAGAAACTATGGCTACACCTTC.

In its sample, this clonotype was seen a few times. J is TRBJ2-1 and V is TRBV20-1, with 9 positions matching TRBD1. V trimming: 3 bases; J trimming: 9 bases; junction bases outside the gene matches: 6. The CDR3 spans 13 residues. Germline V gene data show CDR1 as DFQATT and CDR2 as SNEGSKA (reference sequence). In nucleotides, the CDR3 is TGCAGTGCTAGGCGACAGGGGGGTAGTGAGCAGTTCTTC. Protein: CSARRQGGSEQFF.

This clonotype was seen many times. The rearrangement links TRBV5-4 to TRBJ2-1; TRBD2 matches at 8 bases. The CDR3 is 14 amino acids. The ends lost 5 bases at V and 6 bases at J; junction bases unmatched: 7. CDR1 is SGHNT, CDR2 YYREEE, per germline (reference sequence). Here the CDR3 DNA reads TGTGCCAGCAGTTCCGGACTAGCATCCAATGAGCAGTTCTTC. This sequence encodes CASSSGLASNEQFF.

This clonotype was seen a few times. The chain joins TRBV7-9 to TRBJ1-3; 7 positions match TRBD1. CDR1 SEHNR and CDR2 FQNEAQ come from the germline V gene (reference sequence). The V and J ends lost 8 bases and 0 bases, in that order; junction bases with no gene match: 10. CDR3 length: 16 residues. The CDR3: CASCAGGTHSGNTIYF. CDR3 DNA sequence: TGTGCCAGCTGTGCAGGGGGAACCCACTCTGGAAACACCATATATTTT.

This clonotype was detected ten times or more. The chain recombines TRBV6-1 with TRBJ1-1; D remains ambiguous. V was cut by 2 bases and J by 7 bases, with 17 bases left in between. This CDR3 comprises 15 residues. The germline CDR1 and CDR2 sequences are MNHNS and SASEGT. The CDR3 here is CASSEPPGAYFEAFF. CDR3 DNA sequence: TGTGCCAGCAGTGAACCTCCGGGAGCCTATTTTGAAGCTTTCTTT.